The entry that follows covers one TCR beta chain sequence. The specificity of this receptor is unknown. The record has no base qualities; no much larger clone is one base away. Using the deep immunoSEQ assay, TCR CDR3 regions were amplified from genomic DNA by multiplex PCR. Extracted genomic DNA from each cell subset was spread evenly across all wells of several immunoSEQ 96-well plates, with each plate serving as a replicate. For sorted subsets, each replicate PCR was loaded with 200 ng genomic DNA, equivalent to 30,000 to 35,000 T cell genomes. The purified libraries were quantified using a Qubit 3.0 fluorometer, sized with a Bioanalyzer 2100, and then quantified again using the KAPA Library Quantification kit. Every immunoSEQ 96-well plate was sequenced on a separate single-read 150-cycle Illumina NextSeq 550 flow cell. The paper's processing steps were these. Because the immunoSEQ output included only junctional sequences and no quality scores, the filtering could not be the same as the filtering used for full-length reads. To assign V/J genes and CDR3, sequences were annotated using PyIR, a Python wrapper for IgBLAST v1.9, with IMGT germline references. Reads were filtered out if the reads had weak V/J assignments (E-value above 1e-6), no CDR3, stop codons, out-of-frame junctions, or ambiguous translated residues. A V3J clonotype was defined by an identical inferred V gene, J gene, and CDR3 amino acid sequence. The percentage overlap between two repertoires was calculated by dividing the number of shared unique clonotypes by the size of the smaller repertoire. Repertoire richness was assessed with RTK rarefaction, the Chao1 estimator, and Recon v2.1 estimates of unobserved clonotypes. Generation probabilities were computed with OLGA for all TCRbeta clonotypes obtained by the gDNA method from several donors. Here the immuneACCESS table is served through TCRdb, limited to in-frame sequences with V and J called. Missing clones are a known gap in these copies; in checked studies unresolved V genes cover under half, and the rest lacks a known reason. Clone size and the V and J calls come from that table; the DNA yielded D and trimming. The sample yields 2.5 million or so clones; approximately 94% were counted once. The leading ten clones occupy around 0.15% of the sample.

This entry is derived from a study of shared clonotypes between healthy human individuals (TCRdb year 2020). As for the study more broadly: The cohort included three men and two women between 18 and 49 years of age. For each donor, three plates each were used for CD4 naive and CD4 memory, two plates were used for CD8 naive, and one plate was used for CD8 memory. To estimate repertoire size and how much clonotype sharing occurs between individuals, the study deeply sequenced the blood TCR repertoires of 5 or 6 healthy adults. Different laboratories and diverse techniques were used to prepare libraries and sequence TCR repertoires, to increase sequencing depth and limit assay-specific biases. Each donor's leukapheresis produced roughly between roughly 0.9 and 9 billion PBMCs.

CDR1 SGHRS and CDR2 YFSETQ were looked up in the germline V gene. Trimmed from V: 4 bases; trimmed from J: 5 bases; junction bases lacking a gene match: 9. The CDR3 goes from the cysteine to the phenylalanine over 17 residues. The kept DNA is CDR3 alone, 51 bases in frame from the first base. The donors were healthy, HIV-negative adults who had no recently reported acute infections or vaccinations. All donors were Caucasian adults living in Nashville, Tennessee, USA. CD4+ T cells were enriched through magnetic negative selection, after which naive cells were positively selected on CD45RA and the remaining negative fraction served as the memory subset. After blood collection by leukapheresis, PBMCs were isolated using Ficoll-Histopaque density gradient centrifugation and then cryopreserved in the vapor phase of liquid nitrogen. Purity and quantity of every magnetically sorted T cell population were checked by analytical flow cytometry. Genomic DNA was isolated from each sorted fraction and quantified by UV absorbance on a Nanodrop 2000c.

The investigation overall reported the following: Rarefaction of sorted-subset datasets indicated incomplete sequencing despite the large sequencing depth. Pairwise subsampling indicated that sequencing depth was expected to affect the degree of clonotype sharing among donors. The genetic and exposure-history diversity represented was limited by the small number of donors. Compared with non-shared clonotypes, the clonotypes found in all four sorted-subset donors had higher generation probabilities. Sharing across a handful of donors was observed for about 5% of naive CD4, over 3% of naive CD8, 2% to 2.5% of memory CD4, and around 0.4% of memory CD8 clonotypes. Larger estimated clonotype richness was generally found for naive subsets than for memory subsets. Sampling was restricted to blood, and TCR repertoires in tissues likely differ from the TCR repertoires found in blood.

The sequence was obtained from a man younger than 35 in good health. Sequenced input: naive CD4+ T cells sorted from blood. The meaning of the sample's cell subset or site label: CD45RA+ positively selected. The V and J segments used are TRBV5-1 and TRBJ2-5, with TRBD2 identical over 15 junction bases. The DNA sequence is given as TGCGCCAGCAGCAATGGACTAGCGGGAGGGCCGTCCGAGACCCAGTACTTC. This translates into CASSNGLAGGPSETQYF. With the portions outside the CDR3 filled from the reference TRBV5-1 and TRBJ2-5 genes, the complete variable region becomes KAGVTQTPRYLIKTRGQQVTLSCSPISGHRSVSWYQQTPGQGLQFLFEYFSETQRNKGNFPGRFSGRQFSNSRSEMNVSTLELGDSALYLCASSNGLAGGPSETQYFGPGTRLLVL.